The sequence of this T cell receptor beta chain was determined in a study of cytomegalovirus exposure and HLA in healthy donors (dated by TCRdb to about 2017). In terms of the full investigation: An earlier analysis of some 550 of the donors reported 250 to 350 Gb of sequence data and around 120 million unique TCR beta sequences from some 180 million T cells. An early release that covered approximately 600 HLA-typed donors contained approximately 300 gigabases of sequencing data and 70 million to 100 million unique TCR sequences. The genetic ancestry cluster associated with self-reported Caucasian donors included about four fifths of the roughly 400 genotyped donors. The study was designed to test whether signatures of past pathogen exposure could be identified by cataloging public T cell receptors. The study profiled the T cell repertoires of some 610 subjects by immunosequencing and related them to cytomegalovirus serostatus. In addition to the first cohort of roughly 670 subjects, a separate validation cohort of 130 or so different subjects was used. To predict cytomegalovirus infection status, the study brought together high-throughput TCR immunosequencing, statistical association of individual TCRs with disease status, and machine learning. A later analysis re-analyzed previously published TCR beta repertoires from several hundred donors and added high-resolution HLA genotyping to study TCR occurrence patterns. Rather than using new phenotypic data, the later analysis identified candidate immune exposures from TCR beta sequences and from how often those sequences occurred across donors. In an earlier analysis of 500 to 650 of the donors, high-throughput TCR beta sequencing was used to judge whether each TCR beta V gene segment behaved as functional or pseudogenic. Alongside the repertoire data, information on donor age, sex, ethnicity and CMV serostatus was compiled. Genome-wide SNP genotypes for about three fifths of the roughly 670 donors were used in a later genetic analysis, which treated that subset as a discovery cohort. Every repertoire in the discovery cohort had been generated on one and the same sequencing platform. HLA typing covered class I and class II loci at four-digit resolution. Typing coverage differed by locus: A, B, C, DRB1 and DQB1 were typed in roughly 629-630 donors, DQA1 in about 560, DPA1 in approximately 610, and DPB1 in just under 490. Roughly five DR-DQ haplotypes were handled as single units for association and clustering, since linkage in the cohort was strong. Among about 370 genotyped donors of the cohort, an average of roughly 230,000 unique TCR beta nucleotide sequences was sequenced per donor, of which about 18% were non-productive.

The cohort comprised under 700 healthy bone marrow donors. Cohort members were all nominally healthy when sampled, although unrecorded immune exposures were likely present. The donor tested CMV seropositive and was one of the 289 seropositive cohort members. A peripheral blood sample was collected from each donor, and TCR beta sequencing was performed on peripheral blood mononuclear cells. The Qiagen DNeasy Blood Extraction Kit was used to extract genomic DNA from the blood cell samples. CDR1 and CDR2 were assigned from the germline V gene as MDHEN and SYDVKM. The CDR3, from cysteine to phenylalanine, totals 14 residues. Just the 42-base CDR3 DNA is kept, in frame starting at base 1. V is pruned by 6 bases and J by 2 bases, leaving 4 bases of the junction without a gene match. The library was prepared using the immunoSEQ multiplex PCR assay. A mixture of 60 forward primers for TCR Vbeta segments and 13 reverse primers for TCR Jbeta segments was used in the multiplex PCR. The CDR3 region of rearranged TCR beta genes was amplified from genomic DNA with a multiplex PCR assay. The Illumina HiSeq System was used to sequence the amplified TCR beta libraries as 87-base-pair reads. The authors' pipeline ran thus. A later analysis counted about 80 million unique TCR beta chains across the approximately 700 repertoires, and some 11 million of these chains were shared by at least two donors. Raw reads were error-corrected and collapsed into unique sequences by a nearest-neighbor algorithm in which closely related sequences were merged to remove PCR and sequencing errors. Alignment of CDR3 sequences to IMGT reference sequences was used to assign V, D and J gene segments. For a sequence to be retained, at least a six-nucleotide match to both a V gene segment and a J gene segment was required. A rearrangement counted as productive if the CDR3 had no stop codons and remained in frame with V and J, and every other rearrangement counted as non-productive. CDR3 was defined by IMGT convention, running from the second conserved V-encoded cysteine to the conserved J-encoded phenylalanine. In an earlier analysis of roughly 580 of the donors, sequences lacking an unambiguous match to a single V gene segment were excluded. An earlier analysis of about 590 of the donors classified V segments as functional when productive rearrangements were above 56.7% and as segregating when the standard deviation between donors was above 5%. A statistical classification framework was built to diagnose cytomegalovirus status from the catalog of TCR beta chain sequences. In a later analysis, V and J genes were assigned by comparing TCR nucleotide sequences against IMGT/GENE-DB human TR gene sequences. A later analysis assigned CDR3 sequences and most-parsimonious VDJ recombination scenarios with the TCRdist pipeline. In a later analysis, each TCR beta chain was defined by its CDR3 amino acid sequence together with its V-gene family, and reads lacking a unique V-gene family were excluded. As a way to deal with suspected cross-contamination and a sequencing artifact, a later analysis dropped hundreds of nucleotide sequences that were highly shared and had low generation probability. In a later analysis, a clonal expansion index was calculated for each public chain from normalized within-repertoire ranks of inferred template counts. A later analysis computed generation probabilities with a VDJ recombination model fitted to out-of-frame rearrangements, and checked the results against IGoR. A later analysis scored TCR-TCR, TCR-HLA and TCR-CMV co-occurrence with hypergeometric tests, applying a repertoire-size bias correction to TCR pairs. False discovery rates were estimated in a later analysis by permuting HLA or CMV assignments 20 times. In a later analysis, co-occurring TCRs were grouped with DBSCAN, and TCRdist sequence similarity was added when clustering was performed within HLA-allele-positive subsets. Co-occurrence clustering excluded repertoires with fewer than 30,000 or more than 120,000 public chains, plus five with anomalous nucleotide sharing. Not all clones reach the TCRdb copy of this immuneACCESS table, which keeps in-frame sequences only. Checked studies attribute under half of the gap to unresolved V genes and leave the rest unexplained. From that table come the V and J calls and clone size; the DNA was used to work out D and trimming. This sample holds around 100,000 clones; about three quarters were observed only once. Jointly, the top ten make up around 4% of the sample.

On this clone: The antigen it binds to is not known. Base qualities are not recorded, but no much larger clone differs from it by a single base.

Findings and caveats that apply to the study as a whole: It was suggested by the authors that the approach could potentially be generalized to other disease states and immunological phenotypes. An association between a missense DCLRE1C variant and V-gene and J-gene trimming of TCR beta chains was found in a later genetic analysis and replicated in an independent cohort. A later analysis found that TCR association rates varied across HLA loci, with DRB1 alleles showing the most associated TCRs and HLA-C alleles the fewest. Most TCR sequences were seen in very few donors, while some public TCRs were found in many individuals. In a later genetic analysis, fewer N-insertions in productive TCRs were reported among donors in an Asian-associated ancestry cluster than the approximately 710-donor mean. In a later analysis, HLA-associated TCR beta chains were found to be more clonally expanded and to have lower generation probabilities than equally common non-associated chains. In an earlier analysis of about 600 of the donors, most TCR beta V segments appeared in productive rearrangements about 87% or about 30% of the time, broadly matching IMGT annotations. The sequencing pipeline was judged likely to have produced a cluster of highly shared sequence variants as a technical artifact. Specific HLA alleles were associated with 16,951 TCR beta sequences at a false discovery rate of 0.05 in a later analysis. A later analysis found that most CMV-associated TCR beta chains appeared HLA-restricted, with HLA associations seemingly driven largely by CMV exposure. A total of 150 to 200 TCR beta chains were listed by the study as associated with cytomegalovirus. Because HLA typing was unavailable for some donors at each locus, only the typed subset was used in association tests. Because the 87-base-pair reads could not distinguish some IMGT-functional V segments, including TRBV6-2 and TRBV6-3, those segments were excluded. Three of the identified cytomegalovirus-associated TCR beta chains were confirmed in vitro to be specific for cytomegalovirus antigens. In this cohort, only TCR beta chains were sequenced, and detectable features were limited by the absence of alpha or paired-chain data. CMV serostatus was the only immune exposure information available for the cohort. The classifier was reported to diagnose cytomegalovirus status with high specificity and sensitivity in both the original cohort and the validation cohort. Some 16 rarely observed V segments, including chromosome 9 orphons, were excluded from the earlier analysis of approximately 500 of the donors because counts were too low. A further reported finding was that TCR beta sequences accurately predicted the HLA-A and HLA-B alleles for most subjects in the first cohort. When HLA alleles, especially DR and DQ, strongly co-occurred, TCR associations were difficult to assign to individual alleles. Sequencing depth was assumed to be roughly uniform across donors in the presence/absence analyses, though that assumption may not hold. A later analysis reported that several top co-occurrence clusters appeared linked to parvovirus B19, influenza, CMV and Epstein-Barr virus. Correlated functional status among segregating V segments might be attributable to linkage disequilibrium, but an unknown experimental factor could not be ruled out.

The receptor comes from a male donor in good health and CMV-seropositive. The receptor chain draws on TRBV28 and TRBJ2-3; 8 central nucleotides agree with TRBD2. The sample was PBMCs. The CDR3 amino acid sequence is: CASRSGGITDTQYF. The bases read TGTGCCAGCAGGAGCGGGGGCATCACAGATACGCAGTATTTT.